The 24 T cell receptor beta chains listed next were all sequenced from one sample in a study of T-cell memory formation after mild COVID-19. Using its own MiXCR run on the 5' RACE reads, TCRdb lists one record per CDR3 protein. The sample consists of approximately 340,000 distinct CDR3 sequences, over 10% of them appearing once. Sequencing used PBMCs or a T cell subset sorted from them (not recorded which). Receptor source: a man between 18 and 29 years old who had mild COVID-19 (a few samples of this study predate the infection). Cell type and time point are not known.

This clonotype was seen only a few times. The gene calls are TRBV19 and TRBJ2-3; D remains ambiguous. Germline CDR1 and CDR2: LNHDA and SQIVND (reference sequence). CDR3 size: 15 residues. The CDR3 DNA sequence: TGTGCAAGTCGGACGGGCTACCCACTCACAGATACGCAGTATTTT. It encodes CASRTGYPLTDTQYF.

Turning to this clonotype: A much bigger clone sits one base away, suggesting this may be a read error. The V call is TRBV6-2 or TRBV6-3, the J call TRBJ1-5; D might be TRBD1 (6 bases). CDR1 and CDR2 from the germline V gene are MNHEY and SVGEGT. The ends were cut back, 6 bases at V and 7 bases at J, with 13 bases in the middle. CDR3 length: 13 amino acids. In nucleotides, the CDR3 is TGTGCCAGCAGCTTAAACAGGGCCCAGCCCCAGCATTTT. This codes for CASSLNRAQPQHF.

This clonotype has more than one count but fewer than ten. The J gene is TRBJ2-1, the V gene TRBV4-2, with TRBD2 matching over 9 bases. V was clipped by 1 base and J by 7 bases; unmatched bases: 2. The CDR3 loop spans 14 amino acids. The germline CDR1 and CDR2 sequences are LGHNA and YNFKEQ. The CDR3 loop reads CASSQAAGGNEQFF. Here the CDR3 DNA reads TGTGCCAGCAGCCAAGCAGCGGGGGGTAATGAGCAGTTCTTC.

This clonotype has a handful of counts. The chain recombines TRBV12-3 or TRBV12-4 with TRBJ2-2; TRBD1 is a possible D gene (5 bases). CDR3 length: 14 residues. Trimming cost V 8 bases and J 3 bases, with 13 bases left between them. CDR3 region: CASSPQEHTGELFF. The CDR3 DNA reads TGTGCCAGCTCGCCACAGGAGCACACCGGGGAGCTGTTTTTT.

This clonotype was observed at least ten times. The V call is TRBV5-1, the J call TRBJ2-2; possible D gene TRBD1, 5 bases. Trimming shortened V by 3 bases and J by 1 base, and 13 bases separated the two germline ends. CDR3 length equals 16 residues. CDR1 is SGHRS, CDR2 YFSETQ, per germline. The CDR3 spells CASSSQGSGNTGELFF. The CDR3 DNA sequence: TGCGCCAGCAGCTCCCAGGGTTCAGGGAACACCGGGGAGCTGTTTTTT.

A few counts support this clonotype. No conserved phenylalanine or tryptophan ends this CDR3, so it is likely a read error. The limits of the CDR3 on the DNA are not certain, so only TCRdb's listed CDR3 is given. The chain employs TRBV7-9 and TRBJ2-1; TRBD1, as called in the table, went unchecked against the DNA. Germline V gene data show CDR1 as SEHNR and CDR2 as FQNEAQ (reference sequence). The CDR3 adds up to 12 amino acids, both ends counted. The CDR3 protein is CASSVGAGQESL.

The CDR3 loop reads CASSEVGTGHQPQHF. As DNA, the CDR3 is TGTGCCAGCAGTGAAGTGGGCACAGGACATCAGCCCCAGCATTTT. J is TRBJ1-5 and V is TRBV6-1; tentative D call: TRBD1 (5 bases). Deletions cut 1 base from V and 5 bases from J, with 12 bases between. CDR1 is MNHNS and CDR2 is SASEGT in the germline V gene. The CDR3 is made up of 15 amino acids.

This clonotype was seen ten or more times. This CDR3 is CASSSTARSAYEQYF. CDR3 in DNA: TGTGCCAGCAGCTCCACCGCTAGGTCCGCCTACGAGCAGTACTTC. The chain employs TRBV7-9 and TRBJ2-7; no firm D call. This CDR3 has 15 amino acids. V was cut by 4 bases and J by 2 bases, with 15 bases left in between. CDR1 and CDR2 from the germline V gene are SEHNR and FQNEAQ (reference sequence).

This clonotype was detected a few times. The chain recombines TRBV7-9 with TRBJ2-3; tentatively, D is TRBD1 (5 bases). CDR1 and CDR2 (germline): SEHNR, FQNEAQ (reference sequence). This CDR3 contains 14 residues. V lost 4 bases to trimming and J lost 1 base, with 9 bases between them. The CDR3 region has the DNA TGTGCCAGCAGCTCCCAGACAGGCACAGATACGCAGTATTTT. Encoded protein: CASSSQTGTDTQYF.

Concerning this clonotype itself: Compared with germline, one end of the junction differs, possibly owing to a read error. The chain links TRBV7-9 to TRBJ2-5; tentatively, D is TRBD2 (6 bases). The CDR3 is 15 amino acids. Germline CDR1 reads SEHNR; CDR2 reads FQNEAQ (reference sequence). The CDR3 DNA sequence: TGTGCCAGCAGCTCTCTGCGGAGGGGTTACGAGACCAAGTACTTC. Translated: CASSSLRRGYETKYF. The variable domain in full, completed from reference TRBV7-9 and TRBJ2-5, reads DTGVSQNPRHKITKRGQNVTFRCDPISEHNRLYWYRQTLGQGPEFLTYFQNEAQLEKSRLLSDRFSAERPKGSFSTLEIQRTEQGDSAMYLCASSSLRRGYETKYFGPGTRLLVL.

This clonotype was seen only a few times. This chain uses TRBV28 with TRBJ1-2; D remains ambiguous. Trimming left V 3 bases short and J 3 bases short, with 5 bases between. Germline lookup yields CDR1 MDHEN and CDR2 SYDVKM. CDR3 length: 12 residues. This CDR3 reads CASSFRYYGYTF. CDR3 bases: TGTGCCAGCAGTTTCCGTTACTATGGCTACACCTTC.

This clonotype has more than one count but fewer than ten. CDR3 in DNA: TGTGCCAGTAGAAGGGCAGCCAACCCTTTGAACTCGGGCACTGAAGCTTTCTTT. This encodes CASRRAANPLNSGTEAFF. The J gene is TRBJ1-1, the V gene TRBV19, with D hard to call. This CDR3 comprises 18 residues. V was trimmed by 6 bases and J by 4 bases, leaving 27 bases between them. Germline V gives CDR1 LNHDA, CDR2 SQIVND (reference sequence).

Only a few counts were recorded for this clonotype. The genes are TRBV20-1 and TRBJ2-2; 8 positions agree with TRBD1. CDR1 and CDR2 (germline): DFQATT, SNEGSKA (reference sequence). This CDR3 comprises 16 residues. Written as DNA, the CDR3 is TGCAGAAGACAGGGGTGGTTTTACTGGCTAATCGGGGAGCTGTTTTTT. This codes for CRRQGWFYWLIGELFF.

The chain has TRBV12-3 or TRBV12-4 and TRBJ2-1; 7 bases align to TRBD2. This CDR3 spans 16 amino acids. The junction had 12 bases not matched to a gene; V was cut back by 4 bases and J by 6 bases. The CDR3 DNA follows: TGTGCCAGCAGTTATTGGAGAGCGGGGCTAACCAATGAGCAGTTCTTC. Encoded protein: CASSYWRAGLTNEQFF.

The chain carries TRBV7-3 and TRBJ2-3; maybe TRBD2 (6 bases). CDR3 length equals 17 residues. CDR1 and CDR2 (germline): SGHTA, FQGTGA. Trimming removed 4 bases from V and 1 base from J, with 18 bases in between. CDR3 coding DNA: TGTGCCAGCAGCTCTCTCCAACGGTGGGGGGGCACAGATACGCAGTATTTT. Amino acid sequence: CASSSLQRWGGTDTQYF.

The gene calls are TRBV12-3 or TRBV12-4 and TRBJ2-7, with D possibly TRBD1 on 5 matching bases. This CDR3 has 11 residues. Trimming shortened V by 5 bases and J by 6 bases, and 8 bases separated the two germline ends. This CDR3 reads CASSAGFEQYV. The CDR3 DNA reads as TGTGCCAGCAGTGCAGGGTTCGAGCAGTACGTC.

The genes are TRBV4-1 and TRBJ1-6; TRBD1 matches at 7 bases. The germline gives CDR1 MGHRA, CDR2 YSYEKL. The CDR3 contains 15 residues. After removal of 1 base from V and 9 bases from J, the junction contained 6 bases not matched to a gene. CDR3 protein: CASSQGGNRGSPLHF. In DNA form, the CDR3 reads TGCGCCAGCAGCCAAGGTGGGAACAGGGGTTCACCCCTCCACTTT.

At least ten counts were recorded for this clonotype. The chain combines TRBV5-1 with TRBJ2-7, with TRBD1 identical over 9 bases. The junction had 6 bases not matched to a gene; V was cut back by 4 bases and J by 4 bases. The CDR3 has 14 amino acids. Germline V gives CDR1 SGHRS, CDR2 YFSETQ. The CDR3 loop is CASSPGQGRYEQYV. The CDR3 DNA reads TGCGCCAGCAGCCCGGGACAGGGTCGGTACGAGCAGTACGTC.

This clonotype appeared a few times. This sequence joins TRBV7-9 and TRBJ1-6; D possibly corresponds to TRBD1 (6 bases). CDR3 size: 15 residues. The germline gives CDR1 SEHNR, CDR2 FQNEAQ (reference sequence). V shed 5 bases and J shed 6 bases, with 14 bases lying between them. CDR3 coding DNA: TGTGCCAGCAGCCTACAGGGACAAGTTAATTCACCCCTCCACTTT. This sequence encodes CASSLQGQVNSPLHF.

This clonotype was recorded at least ten times. V and J are TRBV11-2 and TRBJ2-7; 9 bases align to TRBD2. There are 15 residues in the CDR3. The germline V gene encodes CDR1 SGHAT and CDR2 FQNNGV. V lost 4 bases, J lost 6 bases, and 10 bases stayed unmatched. This chain's CDR3 is CASSSLRGGPSEQYV. CDR3 coding DNA: TGTGCCAGCAGCTCCCTGCGGGGGGGGCCTTCCGAGCAGTACGTC.

This clonotype appeared a few times. In nucleotides, the CDR3 is TGTGCCAGCAGCCCACCTCAGACAGGGGGAGGTGAAGCTTTCTTT. Translating gives CASSPPQTGGGEAFF. The gene calls are TRBV7-9 and TRBJ1-1; 9 bases are a match to TRBD1. The CDR3 is made up of 15 amino acids. CDR1 and CDR2 from the germline V gene are SEHNR and FQNEAQ (reference sequence). V shed 5 bases, J shed 7 bases, and the junction held 11 bases outside the gene matches.

The chain combines TRBV12-3 or TRBV12-4 with TRBJ2-1, with TRBD2 matching over 9 bases. After removal of 5 bases from V and 6 bases from J, the junction contained 11 bases not matched to a gene. This CDR3 is 16 amino acids long. The CDR3, as DNA: TGTGCCAGCAGTCCGACCGGACTAGCGCCCGGCAATGAGCAGTTCTTC. Encoded protein: CASSPTGLAPGNEQFF.

This clonotype was picked up a small number of times. The V gene is TRBV27, the J gene TRBJ2-3, with 7 bases matching TRBD2. J lost 4 bases, V lost 6 bases, and 13 bases had no gene match. The germline V gene has CDR1 MNHEY and CDR2 SMNVEV (reference sequence). CDR3 size: 16 residues. The CDR3 sequence is CASSRGLGGGADTQYF. The CDR3 region has the DNA TGTGCCAGCAGCCGGGGGTTGGGGGGGGGAGCAGATACGCAGTATTTT.

Comment on this clonotype: With a much larger clone just one base away, this may be a read error. The chain employs TRBV20-1 and TRBJ1-5; TRBD1 aligns across 8 bases. Looked up from germline, CDR1 is DFQATT and CDR2 is SNEGSKA (reference sequence). This CDR3 has 15 residues. V shed 5 bases and J 1 base; nucleotides not matched to a gene: 7. CDR3 sequence: CSAAGQGMSNQPQHF. CDR3 DNA: TGCAGTGCTGCTGGACAGGGTATGAGCAATCAGCCCCAGCATTTT.